These 27 T cell receptor beta chains originate from one sample sequenced in a study of blood T cell repertoires in COVID-19. Profiled with immunoSEQ multiplex PCR; TCRdb holds only in-frame clones, not every one. The table has approximately 250,000 clones, about 91% seen once. Sequencing input: PBMCs or T cells enriched from blood (not recorded which). The origin of the receptors is a middle-aged man who had been exposed to COVID-19.

The V and J genes are TRBV11-3 and TRBJ1-5; D is undetermined. This CDR3 is built from 17 residues. The germline V and J ends were trimmed by 0 bases and 5 bases, with 17 bases remaining between them. Germline-derived CDR1 and CDR2 are SGHNT and YENEEA. CDR3 loop: CASSLDPRRALDQPQHF. In nucleotides, the CDR3 is TGTGCCAGCAGCTTAGATCCCAGGCGGGCCTTGGATCAGCCCCAGCATTTT.

The chain uses TRBV19 and TRBJ1-5, with TRBD1 matching 7 bases. CDR1 is LNHDA, CDR2 SQIVND, per germline (reference sequence). The CDR3 has 13 amino acids. V lost 7 bases, J lost 7 bases, and 7 bases stayed unmatched. The CDR3 region has the DNA TGTGCCAGTACGGTGGCAGGGGGACAGCCCCAGCATTTT. Residues: CASTVAGGQPQHF. Looking up the rest from reference TRBV19 and TRBJ1-5 gives the full variable domain: DGGITQSPKYLFRKEGQNVTLSCEQNLNHDAMYWYRQDPGQGLRLIYYSQIVNDFQKGDIAEGYSVSREKKESFPLTVTSAQKNPTAFYLCASTVAGGQPQHFGDGTRLSIL.

This chain uses TRBV29-1 with TRBJ2-5, with 7 bases identical to TRBD1. Germline CDR1 and CDR2: SQVTM and ANQGSEA. This CDR3 spans 12 amino acids. With 5 bases clipped from V and 5 bases from J, the junction kept 5 bases outside the gene matches. The CDR3 region has the DNA TGCAGCGTTCCTGACAGGGTGGAGACCCAGTACTTC. This codes for CSVPDRVETQYF.

The V gene is TRBV18, the J gene TRBJ1-6, with TRBD1 as a possible D gene (6 bases). Trimming cost V 2 bases and J 3 bases, with 11 bases left between them. Germline V gene sequence: CDR1 KGHSH, CDR2 LQKENI. This CDR3 has 16 amino acids. The CDR3 here is CASSPWTANYNSPLHF. For the CDR3, the DNA is TGTGCCAGCTCACCATGGACAGCTAACTATAATTCACCCCTCCACTTT.

The chain has TRBV6-5 and TRBJ1-5; D gene uncertain. The CDR3 is 15 residues long. V lost 1 base to trimming and J lost 4 bases, with 11 bases between them. CDR1 is MNHEY and CDR2 is SVGAGI in the germline V gene. CDR3: CASSYLSPRNQPQHF. The CDR3 nucleotides are TGTGCCAGCAGTTACTTAAGTCCGAGAAATCAGCCCCAGCATTTT.

The CDR3 bases are TGTGCCAGCAGCTTTGCCAGGCATAGCTCTGGAAACACCATATATTTT. It codes for CASSFARHSSGNTIYF. The chain employs TRBV7-9 and TRBJ1-3, with D uncertain. The CDR3 is made up of 16 amino acids. Germline CDR1 SEHNR, CDR2 FQNEAQ (reference sequence). V lost 3 bases to trimming and J lost 0 bases, with 12 bases between them.

This clone was seen a few times. At one of its ends the junction is not consistent with the germline gene, which may arise from a read error. The V and J genes are TRBV5-1 and TRBJ2-3; TRBD2 matches at 9 bases. CDR3 size: 14 residues. Per the germline V gene, CDR1 is SGHRS and CDR2 is YFSETQ. As DNA, the CDR3 is TGCGCCAGCAGTCTCGGGACTAGCAAAGATACGCAGTATTTT. Translated: CASSLGTSKDTQYF.

The CDR3 DNA reads as TGTGCCAGCAGTTCTCCCCCGGGACAGTCACAAGGCTACACCTTC. As protein: CASSSPPGQSQGYTF. The V call is TRBV28, the J call TRBJ1-2; 7 bases fit TRBD1. Germline V lookup: CDR1 MDHEN, CDR2 SYDVKM. The V segment lost 4 bases and the J segment 8 bases; nucleotides outside the gene matches: 13. The CDR3 covers 15 residues.

This clone appeared a few times. The chain combines TRBV7-9 with TRBJ2-1; D call uncertain. Trimming cost V 4 bases and J 6 bases, with 7 bases left between them. The CDR3 covers 12 residues. CDR1 and CDR2 from the germline V gene are SEHNR and FQNEAQ (reference sequence). CDR3 residues: CASSSISNEQFF. For the CDR3, the DNA is TGTGCCAGCAGCTCTATTTCCAATGAGCAGTTCTTC.

J is TRBJ1-5 and V is TRBV28; D possibly corresponds to TRBD1 (6 bases). The germline V gene has CDR1 MDHEN and CDR2 SYDVKM. V lost 7 bases and J lost 0, with 19 bases in between. The CDR3 has 17 amino acids. This chain's CDR3 is CASTPPHAGDSNQPQHF. The CDR3 region has the DNA TGTGCCAGCACCCCCCCGCACGCAGGGGATAGCAATCAGCCCCAGCATTTT.

The chain uses TRBV21-1 and TRBJ2-7; the tabulated D call, TRBD1, remains unverified against the DNA. TRBV21-1 is reported as a pseudogene. The CDR3 runs to 11 residues. The CDR3 region has the DNA TGTGCCAGCAGAGGACAGGGCGAGCAGTACTTC. This gives the protein CASRGQGEQYF.

The chain uses TRBV29-1 and TRBJ2-7, with 12 positions matching TRBD2. This CDR3 has 16 amino acids. The junction had 9 bases not matched to a gene; V was cut back by 6 bases and J by 0 bases. Looked up from germline, CDR1 is SQVTM and CDR2 is ANQGSEA. This chain's CDR3 is CSVPNPSGRASYEQYF. In DNA form, the CDR3 reads TGCAGCGTCCCCAACCCTAGCGGGAGGGCCTCCTACGAGCAGTACTTC.

V and J are TRBV27 and TRBJ2-1, with 9 bases matching TRBD2. The CDR3 spans 15 residues. The V gene end was trimmed by 6 bases and the J gene end by 3 bases; junction bases not matched to a gene: 6. Germline V gives CDR1 MNHEY, CDR2 SMNVEV (reference sequence). CDR3 sequence: CASSELAGIYNEQFF. CDR3 in DNA: TGTGCCAGCAGCGAGCTAGCGGGAATCTACAATGAGCAGTTCTTC.

The genes are TRBV4-1 and TRBJ2-1, with TRBD1 matching 9 bases. Trimming took 2 bases from V and 1 from J; bases not matched to a gene: 3. The CDR3 covers 16 residues. Germline V gene data show CDR1 as MGHRA and CDR2 as YSYEKL. The CDR3 spells CASSQPGTGSYNEQFF. The CDR3 nucleotides read TGCGCCAGCAGCCAACCCGGGACAGGGTCCTACAATGAGCAGTTCTTC.

The rearrangement uses TRBV19 and TRBJ2-1; D is possibly TRBD2 (5 bases). Germline-derived CDR1 and CDR2 are LNHDA and SQIVND (reference sequence). V shed 2 bases and J shed 0 bases, with 8 bases lying between them. The CDR3 sequence is 15 residues long. The DNA of the CDR3 is TGTGCCAGTAGTATAACGGGAATCTCCTACAATGAGCAGTTCTTC. Protein: CASSITGISYNEQFF.

The V gene is TRBV19, the J gene TRBJ1-1; the D is unclear. The germline gives CDR1 LNHDA, CDR2 SQIVND (reference sequence). CDR3 length: 12 residues. V was pared by 3 bases and J by 7 bases, with 9 bases between. CDR3: CASSISPVEAFF. CDR3 in DNA: TGTGCCAGTAGTATTTCGCCGGTTGAAGCTTTCTTT.

The V and J genes are TRBV12-5 and TRBJ2-7; a possible D gene is TRBD2 (5 bases). The germline gives CDR1 LGHNT, CDR2 FRNRAP. This CDR3 is built from 14 residues. The ends were cut back, 4 bases at V and 3 bases at J, with 13 bases in the middle. CDR3 nucleotide sequence: TGTGCTAGTGGTTCGGCCCCTCGGGACTACGAGCAGTACTTC. Amino acid sequence: CASGSAPRDYEQYF.

The V and J genes are TRBV12-3 or TRBV12-4 and TRBJ2-7; no clear D. The CDR3 consists of 12 residues. V gave up 6 bases and J gave up 0 bases, with 6 bases separating them. The CDR3 reads CASSRSSYEQYF. CDR3 DNA: TGTGCCAGCAGCCGTAGCTCCTACGAGCAGTACTTC.

J is TRBJ2-5 and V is TRBV6-5, with 9 bases matching TRBD2. The length of the CDR3 is 15 residues. Trimming at V came to 5 bases and at J to 4 bases, leaving 8 bases not matched to a gene. Germline assignment: CDR1 MNHEY and CDR2 SVGAGI. DNA of the CDR3: TGTGCCAGCAGTACCTTCGGAGCGGGAGGAGAGACCCAGTACTTC. Translating it yields CASSTFGAGGETQYF.

V and J are TRBV6-4 and TRBJ1-2; D call uncertain. The CDR3 length is 16 residues. CDR1 and CDR2 from the germline V gene are MRHNA and SNTAGT. V gave up 0 bases and J gave up 3 bases, with 14 bases separating them. Here the CDR3 reads CASSDSSLERDYGYTF. As DNA, the CDR3 is TGTGCCAGCAGTGACTCGAGTCTAGAGAGGGACTATGGCTACACCTTC.

The V gene is TRBV19, the J gene TRBJ2-5; TRBD1 is a possible D gene (6 bases). Germline assignment: CDR1 LNHDA and CDR2 SQIVND (reference sequence). The germline V and J ends were trimmed by 5 bases and 4 bases, with 11 bases remaining between them. The CDR3 is 13 amino acids. CDR3 coding DNA: TGTGCCAGTAGTCAACAGGGAAGAGAGACCCAGTACTTC. As protein: CASSQQGRETQYF. Using reference TRBV19 and TRBJ2-5 for the parts outside the CDR3, the full variable domain is DGGITQSPKYLFRKEGQNVTLSCEQNLNHDAMYWYRQDPGQGLRLIYYSQIVNDFQKGDIAEGYSVSREKKESFPLTVTSAQKNPTAFYLCASSQQGRETQYFGPGTRLLVL.

V usage is TRBV2 and J usage is TRBJ2-7; unclear D gene. From germline, CDR1 is SNHLY and CDR2 FYNNEI. V was clipped by 4 bases and J by 7 bases, with 8 bases between them. This CDR3 has 11 amino acids. The CDR3 protein is CASSAYREQYF. For the CDR3, the DNA is TGTGCCAGCAGTGCTTATCGGGAGCAGTACTTC.

The chain employs TRBV28 and TRBJ1-2, with 10 bases fitting TRBD1. Germline CDR1 MDHEN, CDR2 SYDVKM. V lost 2 bases, J lost 3 bases, and 3 bases stayed unmatched. The CDR3 consists of 15 residues. The CDR3 is CASSLLGTGDYGYTF. In DNA form, the CDR3 reads TGTGCCAGCAGTTTACTAGGGACAGGGGACTATGGCTACACCTTC.

This clone occurred once. The chain couples TRBV28 to TRBJ1-6; D not certain. This CDR3 is 14 amino acids long. V lost 5 bases to trimming and J lost 7 bases, with 12 bases between them. Germline V CDR1 and CDR2: MDHEN, SYDVKM. CDR3 amino acids: CASSSRSGNSPLHF. The CDR3 DNA is TGTGCCAGCAGTAGCAGGTCCGGAAATTCACCCCTCCACTTT.

The chain recombines TRBV5-4 with TRBJ2-3; 10 nucleotides agree with TRBD2. There are 16 residues in the CDR3. In germline, CDR1 is SGHNT, CDR2 YYREEE (reference sequence). With V trimmed by 1 base and J by 1 base, 3 bases remained unmatched. The CDR3, as DNA: TGTGCCAGCAGCTTGTCTAGCGGGAGTGGCACAGATACGCAGTATTTT. Encoded protein: CASSLSSGSGTDTQYF.

The chain combines TRBV19 with TRBJ2-3; 9 bases align to TRBD2. Germline V gene sequence: CDR1 LNHDA, CDR2 SQIVND (reference sequence). CDR3 length equals 16 residues. With V trimmed by 5 bases and J by 4 bases, 10 bases remained unmatched. The CDR3 DNA is TGTGCCAGTAGTTCGGGGCGGGAGGGCCTATCAGATACGCAGTATTTT. Protein product: CASSSGREGLSDTQYF.

V and J are TRBV19 and TRBJ2-3; D may be TRBD2 (6 bases). Germline assignment: CDR1 LNHDA and CDR2 SQIVND (reference sequence). Trimming stripped 8 bases from V and 5 bases from J, with 20 bases between. This CDR3 is 15 amino acids long. The CDR3 nucleotides are TGTGCCAGTGCCCCAGGAGCGGGTAAGGGAGATACGCAGTATTTT. Protein: CASAPGAGKGDTQYF.